These 10 T cell receptor beta chains were sequenced from one sample in a study of CXCR3-negative and CXCR3-positive naive CD8 T cells. Libraries of TRB cDNA were made by 5' RACE and carried UMIs. One entry per CDR3 protein, without DNA, is what TCRdb gives after re-calling the 5' RACE reads. In total, the table holds some 67,000 distinct CDR3 sequences. Specimen: naive CXCR3- CD8+ T cells from blood. Sample subset: CD45RO-CCR7+CD27+CD95- naive CD8+ T cells lacking CXCR3 (TNR3-). Source of these receptors: a human donor in good health. Some clones in this sample may be carry-over from other donors' samples.

V and J are TRBV11-2 and TRBJ1-1; the TCRdb call, TRBD1, lacks DNA for checking. The CDR3 is 15 amino acids. Per the germline V gene, CDR1 is SGHAT and CDR2 is FQNNGV. The CDR3 reads CASSFGTGGHTEAFF. Based on the CDR3 plus reference TRBV11-2 and TRBJ1-1, the full variable domain is EAGVAQSPRYKIIEKRQSVAFWCNPISGHATLYWYQQILGQGPKLLIQFQNNGVVDDSQLPKDRFSAERLKGVDSTLKIQPAKLEDSAVYLCASSFGTGGHTEAFFGQGTRLTVV.

The chain employs TRBV9 and TRBJ2-3; the TRBD1 assignment by TCRdb is unverifiable without DNA. CDR3 length: 15 residues. CDR1 and CDR2 from the germline V gene are SGDLS and YYNGEE. The CDR3: CASRPGTARTDTQYF. The complete variable domain, with remaining parts taken from reference TRBV9 and TRBJ2-3, reads DSGVTQTPKHLITATGQRVTLRCSPRSGDLSVYWYQQSLDQGLQFLIQYYNGEERAKGNILERFSAQQFPDLHSELNLSSLELGDSALYFCASRPGTARTDTQYFGPGTRLTVL.

The J gene is TRBJ2-1, the V gene TRBV11-3. The length of the CDR3 is 12 residues. Germline V gene lookup returns CDR1 SGHNT and CDR2 YENEEA. The CDR3 here is CASSYQMNEQFF.

The rearrangement joins TRBV28 to TRBJ2-3; TCRdb picks TRBD2, but there is no DNA to check that call. From germline, CDR1 is MDHEN and CDR2 SYDVKM. The CDR3 covers 17 residues. CDR3 protein: CASRLQGGGLSTDTQYF. The full variable domain, its missing parts supplied by reference TRBV28 and TRBJ2-3, is DVKVTQSSRYLVKRTGEKVFLECVQDMDHENMFWYRQDPGLGLRLIYFSYDVKMKEKGDIPEGYSVSREKKERFSLILESASTNQTSMYLCASRLQGGGLSTDTQYFGPGTRLTVL.

The V gene is TRBV27, the J gene TRBJ1-6. The CDR3 spans 12 residues. CDR1 and CDR2 from the germline V gene are MNHEY and SMNVEV (reference sequence). CDR3 amino acids: CASSTSGSPLHF.

The chain couples TRBV27 to TRBJ2-3; without DNA, the TCRdb call of TRBD2 cannot be checked. CDR3 size: 17 residues. Germline assignment: CDR1 MNHEY and CDR2 SMNVEV (reference sequence). CDR3 region: CASRPLIAGERTDTQYF.

The rearrangement links TRBV28 to TRBJ1-1. Germline CDR1 MDHEN, CDR2 SYDVKM. The CDR3 is 12 residues long. The CDR3 reads CASSPGGAEAFF.

This chain uses TRBV29-1 with TRBJ2-7; the D gene TCRdb calls, TRBD2, cannot be checked with no DNA. CDR3 length: 14 amino acids. In germline, CDR1 is SQVTM, CDR2 ANQGSEA. Here the CDR3 reads CSVEGDSGTYEQYF.

The J gene is TRBJ2-7, the V gene TRBV4-3; TCRdb lists TRBD1, though no DNA is available to test this call. The CDR3 runs to 15 residues. The germline V gene has CDR1 LGHNA and CDR2 YSLEER. The CDR3 region is CASSQDRGRRYEQYF.

The chain has TRBV10-3 and TRBJ2-7. The CDR3 length is 11 residues. The germline CDR1 and CDR2 sequences are ENHRY and SYGVKD. The CDR3 here is CAISEGNEQYF.